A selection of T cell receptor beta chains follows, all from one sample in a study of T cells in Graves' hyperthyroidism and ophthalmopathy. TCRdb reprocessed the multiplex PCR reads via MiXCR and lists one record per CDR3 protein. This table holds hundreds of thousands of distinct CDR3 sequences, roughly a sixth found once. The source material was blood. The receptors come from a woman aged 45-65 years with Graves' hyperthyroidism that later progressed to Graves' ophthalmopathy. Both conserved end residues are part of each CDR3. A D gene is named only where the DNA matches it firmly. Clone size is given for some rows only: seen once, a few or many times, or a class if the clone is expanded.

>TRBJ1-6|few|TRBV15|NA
TGTGCCACCAGCAGAGATTATACGGCAGGCTCCTATAATTCACCCCTCCACTTT
CATSRDYTAGSYNSPLHF
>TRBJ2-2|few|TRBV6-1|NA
TGTGCCACCCTGCGTACAACCAACACCGGGGAGCTGTTTTTT
CATLRTTNTGELFF
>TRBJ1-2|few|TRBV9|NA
TGTGCCAGCAGCGAAGTTGGGCTTTCTGGAGGGTATGGCTGCACCTTC
CASSEVGLSGGYGCTF
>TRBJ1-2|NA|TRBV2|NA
TGTGCCAGCAGCGAACACGCTCGGGGCCGGGACTATGGCTACACCTTC
CASSEHARGRDYGYTF
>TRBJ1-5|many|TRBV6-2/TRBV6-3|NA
TGTGCCAGCCTAGTAGGGGTAGATAGCAATCAGCCCCAGCATTTT
CASLVGVDSNQPQHF
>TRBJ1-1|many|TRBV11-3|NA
TGTGCCAGCAGCTTATATCCGAACACTGAAGCTTTCTTT
CASSLYPNTEAFF
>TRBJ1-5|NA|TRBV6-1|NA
TGTGCCAGCAGTCCGACGACAGAGCCCCAGCATTTT
CASSPTTEPQHF
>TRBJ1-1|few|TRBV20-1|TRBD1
TGCAGTGCTAGCACTCCCAAGACAGGGGACACTGAAGCTTTCTTT
CSASTPKTGDTEAFF
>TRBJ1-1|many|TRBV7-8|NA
TGTGCCAGCAGCTTAGTGGACAGGAACACTGAAGCTTTCTTT
CASSLVDRNTEAFF
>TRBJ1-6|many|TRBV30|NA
TGTGCCTGGAGTGTACTGGATAATTCACCCCTCCACTTT
CAWSVLDNSPLHF
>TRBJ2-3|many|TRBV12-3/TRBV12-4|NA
TGTGCCAGCATCACCAACGGGCTGGGGACAGATACGCAGTATTTT
CASITNGLGTDTQYF
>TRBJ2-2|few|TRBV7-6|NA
TGTGCCAGCAGCTGGCTCGCAGCTGGCGCCGGGGAGCTGTTTTTT
CASSWLAAGAGELFF
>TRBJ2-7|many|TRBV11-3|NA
TGTGCCAGCAGCTTAGTTCCCGAGGGGGAGCAGTACTTC
CASSLVPEGEQYF
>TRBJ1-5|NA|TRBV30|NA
TGTGCCTGGGCCGGGGGGGTGGGCAATCAGCCCCAGCATTTT
CAWAGGVGNQPQHF
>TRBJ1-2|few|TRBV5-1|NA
TGCGCCAGCAGCTTGGAAGGCGGGGTATCCTATGGCTACACCTTC
CASSLEGGVSYGYTF
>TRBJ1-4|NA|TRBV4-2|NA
TGTGCCAGCAGCCAAGAAACACTGGGAAAACTGTTTTTT
CASSQETLGKLFF
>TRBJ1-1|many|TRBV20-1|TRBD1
TGCAGTGCTAGTTGGGACAGGGAGAGGACTGAAGCTTTCTTT
CSASWDRERTEAFF
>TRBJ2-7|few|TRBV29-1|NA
TGCAGCGTTGAAGATATGGCCGAGCAGTACTTC
CSVEDMAEQYF
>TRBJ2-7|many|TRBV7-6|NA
TGTGCCAGCAACCTAGCGAACGAGCAGTACTTC
CASNLANEQYF
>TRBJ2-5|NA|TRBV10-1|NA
TGCGCCAGCAGTGAGTCAAGACTAGTGGGGGAGACCCAGTACTTC
CASSESRLVGETQYF
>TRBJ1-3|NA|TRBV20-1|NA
TGCAGTGCTAGGGGGCCGGGAAACACCATATATTTT
CSARGPGNTIYF
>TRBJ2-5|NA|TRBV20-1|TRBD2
TGCAGTGCTAGAGATCGTTTGGGCGGGGGGCCTCTGCAAGAGACCCAGTACTTC
CSARDRLGGGPLQETQYF
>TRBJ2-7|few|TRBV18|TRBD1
TGTGCCAGCTCACCGGGGACAGACGAGCAGTACTTC
CASSPGTDEQYF
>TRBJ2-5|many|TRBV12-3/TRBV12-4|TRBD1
TGTGCCAGCAGTTCCGGGACAGGGGGGGGAGAGACCCAGTACTTC
CASSSGTGGGETQYF
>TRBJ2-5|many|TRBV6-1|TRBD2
TGTGCCAGCAGTTTGTTCCGACTAGCGGGGGATGAGACCCAGTACTTC
CASSLFRLAGDETQYF
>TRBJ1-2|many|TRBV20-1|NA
TGCAGTGCTCCACAGGTTTCCGGTGGCTATGGCTACACCTTC
CSAPQVSGGYGYTF
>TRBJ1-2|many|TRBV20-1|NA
TGCAGTGCTAGAGGGATAGGCAGATTGATCTATGGCTACACCTTC
CSARGIGRLIYGYTF
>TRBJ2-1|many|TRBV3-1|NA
TGTGCCAGCAGCCACCGAACTACCGTTGAGCAGTTCTTC
CASSHRTTVEQFF